A selection of T cell receptor beta chains follows, all from one sample in a study of blood T cell repertoires in COVID-19. Sequencing used immunoSEQ multiplex PCR; TCRdb keeps in-frame clones, though not all of them. The sample lists roughly 290,000 clones, nearly 90% occurring once. What was sequenced was PBMCs or T cells enriched from blood (not recorded which). Receptor source: a woman aged 18-35 years with acute COVID-19. Each CDR3 is given with its conserved first and last residue. Each record gives: J gene, D gene, V gene, clone size, CDR3 protein, CDR3 DNA. D genes are given only for firm matches. Expanded clones are given a class, and other clones once, few, many or no size at all.

j_call: TRBJ2-1; d_call: TRBD2; v_call: TRBV19; clone_size: -; cdr3_aa: CASSWTSGSSHEQFF; cdr3_nt: TGTGCCAGTAGTTGGACTAGCGGGAGCTCCCATGAGCAGTTCTTC
j_call: TRBJ1-1; d_call: TRBD1; v_call: TRBV4-2; clone_size: -; cdr3_aa: CASSQADREVTEAFF; cdr3_nt: TGTGCCAGCAGCCAAGCCGACAGGGAGGTCACTGAAGCTTTCTTT
j_call: TRBJ2-7; d_call: -; v_call: TRBV7-2; clone_size: -; cdr3_aa: CASSRARGLRASSYEQYF; cdr3_nt: TGTGCCAGCAGCAGAGCCCGCGGGTTACGGGCTAGCTCCTACGAGCAGTACTTC
j_call: TRBJ2-7; d_call: TRBD1; v_call: TRBV18; clone_size: -; cdr3_aa: CASSPRPGTGFEQYF; cdr3_nt: TGTGCCAGCTCACCACGTCCCGGGACAGGGTTCGAGCAGTACTTC
j_call: TRBJ2-1; d_call: -; v_call: TRBV7-3; clone_size: -; cdr3_aa: CASSVSHGQSSYNEQFF; cdr3_nt: TGTGCCAGCAGCGTCAGCCACGGACAGAGCTCCTACAATGAGCAGTTCTTC
j_call: TRBJ1-5; d_call: TRBD1; v_call: TRBV4-1; clone_size: -; cdr3_aa: CASSPLWDRGYQPQHF; cdr3_nt: TGCGCCAGCAGCCCGCTTTGGGACAGGGGGTATCAGCCCCAGCATTTT
j_call: TRBJ1-2; d_call: TRBD1; v_call: TRBV18; clone_size: -; cdr3_aa: CASSYDTGVYGYTF; cdr3_nt: TGTGCCAGCTCATACGACACAGGGGTCTATGGCTACACCTTC
j_call: TRBJ1-1; d_call: -; v_call: TRBV7-5; clone_size: -; cdr3_aa: CVRPRQGFFSKTEAFF; cdr3_nt: TGTGTCAGACCCCGACAGGGGTTTTTTTCGAAGACTGAAGCTTTCTTT
j_call: TRBJ2-7; d_call: -; v_call: TRBV2; clone_size: once; cdr3_aa: CASCRSASYEQYF; cdr3_nt: TGTGCCAGCTGCCGGAGCGCGTCCTACGAGCAGTACTTC
j_call: TRBJ1-2; d_call: -; v_call: TRBV14; clone_size: -; cdr3_aa: CASSQGRLDYGYTF; cdr3_nt: TGTGCCAGCAGCCAAGGAAGACTCGACTATGGCTACACCTTC
j_call: TRBJ1-2; d_call: -; v_call: TRBV12-3/TRBV12-4; clone_size: -; cdr3_aa: CASSPLGGFYTF; cdr3_nt: TGTGCCAGCAGTCCCCTGGGGGGGTTCTACACCTTC
j_call: TRBJ2-2; d_call: -; v_call: TRBV27; clone_size: -; cdr3_aa: CASSLRMDQRDGELFF; cdr3_nt: TGTGCCAGCAGTCTCAGAATGGACCAGAGGGACGGGGAGCTGTTTTTT
j_call: TRBJ1-5; d_call: TRBD1; v_call: TRBV30; clone_size: -; cdr3_aa: CAWSGQGNQPQHF; cdr3_nt: TGTGCCTGGTCTGGACAGGGCAATCAGCCCCAGCATTTT
j_call: TRBJ2-2; d_call: -; v_call: TRBV7-9; clone_size: -; cdr3_aa: CASSPGSVGRAGELFF; cdr3_nt: TGTGCCAGCAGCCCCGGGTCTGTTGGGAGAGCCGGGGAGCTGTTTTTT
j_call: TRBJ1-4; d_call: TRBD1; v_call: TRBV18; clone_size: -; cdr3_aa: CASSKDRGNEKLFF; cdr3_nt: TGTGCCAGCTCAAAGGACAGGGGTAATGAAAAACTGTTTTTT
j_call: TRBJ2-7; d_call: -; v_call: TRBV11-2; clone_size: -; cdr3_aa: CASSFVLTYYEQYF; cdr3_nt: TGTGCCAGCAGCTTTGTGCTAACCTACTACGAGCAGTACTTC
j_call: TRBJ2-3; d_call: TRBD2; v_call: TRBV6-5; clone_size: -; cdr3_aa: CATRLARTDTQYF; cdr3_nt: TGTGCCACACGACTAGCGCGCACAGATACGCAGTATTTT
j_call: TRBJ2-7; d_call: -; v_call: TRBV30; clone_size: once; cdr3_aa: CAWSAGAGTSYEQYF; cdr3_nt: TGTGCCTGGAGTGCAGGGGCAGGGACCTCCTACGAGCAGTACTTC
j_call: TRBJ2-5; d_call: -; v_call: TRBV6-1; clone_size: -; cdr3_aa: CASSEWRGQETQYF; cdr3_nt: TGTGCCAGCAGTGAATGGAGGGGCCAAGAGACCCAGTACTTC
j_call: TRBJ1-2; d_call: -; v_call: TRBV12-2; clone_size: once; cdr3_aa: CASRSGSGQGRVYTF; cdr3_nt: TGTGCAAGTCGCTCTGGGAGCGGACAGGGTCGTGTCTACACCTTC
j_call: TRBJ2-1; d_call: -; v_call: TRBV5-1; clone_size: once; cdr3_aa: CASSGGSSYNEQFF; cdr3_nt: TGCGCCTCGTCCGGGGGTAGCTCCTACAATGAGCAGTTCTTC
j_call: TRBJ2-7; d_call: TRBD2; v_call: TRBV6-5; clone_size: -; cdr3_aa: CATMEGLGIYEQYF; cdr3_nt: TGTGCCACCATGGAGGGACTAGGGATCTACGAGCAGTACTTC
j_call: TRBJ2-3; d_call: TRBD2; v_call: TRBV7-3; clone_size: -; cdr3_aa: CASSLRASGRTDTQYF; cdr3_nt: TGTGCCAGCAGCTTACGGGCTAGCGGGAGGACAGATACGCAGTATTTT
j_call: TRBJ1-5; d_call: -; v_call: TRBV7-2; clone_size: once; cdr3_aa: CASSLSRANQPQHF; cdr3_nt: TGTGCCAGCAGCTTAAGCAGGGCTAATCAGCCCCAGCATTTT
j_call: TRBJ1-2; d_call: TRBD1; v_call: TRBV23-1; clone_size: -; cdr3_aa: CASSHGTGETNYGYTF; cdr3_nt: TGCGCCAGCAGCCACGGGACAGGGGAGACTAACTATGGCTACACCTTC
j_call: TRBJ1-4; d_call: -; v_call: TRBV9; clone_size: -; cdr3_aa: CASSVTGFINEKLFF; cdr3_nt: TGTGCCAGCAGCGTCACAGGGTTTATTAATGAAAAACTGTTTTTT
j_call: TRBJ2-7; d_call: TRBD2; v_call: TRBV4-2; clone_size: -; cdr3_aa: CASSQDLAGNYEQYF; cdr3_nt: TGTGCCAGCAGCCAAGATCTAGCGGGAAACTACGAGCAGTACTTC
j_call: TRBJ1-1; d_call: TRBD1; v_call: TRBV10-2; clone_size: -; cdr3_aa: CASSDPTGGVHAFF; cdr3_nt: TGCGCCAGCAGTGACCCGACAGGGGGTGTCCATGCTTTCTTT
j_call: TRBJ2-7; d_call: TRBD2; v_call: TRBV5-6; clone_size: -; cdr3_aa: CASSSNGLAGVIYEQYF; cdr3_nt: TGTGCCAGCAGCTCGAACGGACTAGCGGGAGTTATCTACGAGCAGTACTTC
j_call: TRBJ2-1; d_call: -; v_call: TRBV3-1/TRBV3-2; clone_size: -; cdr3_aa: CASSQDRSRVWIYNEQFF; cdr3_nt: TGTGCCAGCAGCCAAGATCGGTCCAGGGTGTGGATTTACAATGAGCAGTTCTTC
j_call: TRBJ2-2; d_call: -; v_call: TRBV5-6; clone_size: -; cdr3_aa: CASSLGGPAGPNTGELFF; cdr3_nt: TGTGCCAGCAGCTTGGGGGGGCCAGCGGGACCGAACACCGGGGAGCTGTTTTTT
j_call: TRBJ1-2; d_call: -; v_call: TRBV30; clone_size: -; cdr3_aa: CAWSVRGYGYTF; cdr3_nt: TGTGCCTGGAGTGTAAGGGGTTATGGCTACACCTTC